This TCR beta chain was recovered during a study of molecular identifiers for immune sequencing clone quantification (dated by TCRdb to 2016 to 2019). For context, the study as a whole: For a replicate experiment, RNA from 20,000 or 100,000 naive CD8 T cells was divided into five aliquots, of which four were sequenced. The study was a methods study using CD8 T cells to benchmark molecular-identifier clustering-based TCR repertoire sequencing (MIDCIRS) and TCR RNA copy counting. Study-level results and caveats: Highly expanded clone sizes could be underestimated if identical TCR molecules share a barcode. Spiked-in Jurkat TCR RNA (around nine copies' worth), which is not part of the donor repertoire, was contained in the naive libraries. In CMV-specific effector cells, over 98% of molecules were held by clones above 20 RNA copies, whereas under 1% of molecules were held by such clones in naive cells. Spiked-in Jurkat TCR RNA equivalent to a single cell was reported to be detectable even among approximately 900,000 naive CD8 T cells. When barcode sub-clustering was left out, chimeric consensus sequences inflated TCR diversity, with chimeras reaching as high as 47%. Modeling estimated around 3 recovered TCR RNA copies per cell, compared with about 10 by digital PCR, which implies about 32% capture efficiency.

Naive CD8 T cell libraries were made from about 20,000 to 1,000,000 sorted cells using 10%, 30% or 50% of purified RNA. On a BD FACSAria II, naive CD8 T cells were FACS-sorted as CD8+CD4-CCR7+CD45RA+ and collected into RLT Plus buffer. To test detection sensitivity, Jurkat RNA equal to some 11 TCR copies was added to samples of about 18,000-1,100,000 naive CD8 T cells. CD8 T cells were enriched with RosetteSep CD8+ T Cell Enrichment Cocktail and Ficoll-Paque, followed by ACK red cell lysis. As concerns this clonotype: No antigen is known for it. No base quality values were provided; no much bigger clone lies one nucleotide off.

Receptor libraries were prepared by PCR. TCRdb lists the instrument as NextSeq 500. Preparation of bulk TCR libraries followed a previously described approach, with the TCR primers listed in Table S5. Total RNA was purified with the Qiagen AllPrep DNA/RNA kit. Reads from multiple sequencing runs of the same library were pooled before analysis. Concerning the study's data processing: Reads were retained only if the reads had an exact TCR constant sequence, and the retained reads were trimmed to 150 nt and grouped according to their 12-nt molecular barcodes. Reads inside each barcode group were sub-clustered using a 15% Levenshtein threshold, and a quality-weighted consensus sequence was constructed for each RNA molecule. Non-functional sequences were excluded, and lower-count sequences lying one edit away from another sequence were also excluded. Based on a fit of two negative binomial distributions, barcode sub-clusters having less than 20% of the maximum read count were discarded. TCRdb reran the public reads through fastp at Q25 and MiXCR, keeping productive beta chains. Entries that share a CDR3 protein sequence are merged under the most common genes and DNA. TCRdb's processing, not the authors', yielded these V and J calls. Across this sample there are 460,000 or so distinct CDR3 sequences, with about 25% seen only once. The ten largest make up approximately 0.8% of the sample.

Taken from the germline V gene, the CDR1 and CDR2 loops are WSHSY and SAAADI. The CDR3 runs 13 amino acids, cysteine and phenylalanine included. The kept DNA is CDR3 alone, 39 bases in frame from the first base. The V and J ends are trimmed by 10 bases and 10 bases, leaving 22 bases between them. The sequence joins TRBV10-2 to TRBJ1-2, with no confident D gene call. Input material: naive CD8+ T cells from blood, with Jurkat cell RNA spiked in. According to the study, the label for this sample's cell subset or site signals: FACS-sorted CD8+CD4-CCR7+CD45RA+ naive T cells. The sequence was collected from a human donor in good health. Some libraries in this study had Jurkat cell RNA spiked in. CDR3 protein: CATQDGRSEDYTF. The DNA sequence follows: TGCGCCACCCAAGATGGGCGGTCTGAGGACTACACCTTC.